The next 18 T cell receptor beta chains were all read from a single sample in a study of glioma-infiltrating T cells after dendritic cell vaccination. Libraries were prepared by immunoSEQ multiplex PCR; TCRdb keeps only in-frame clonotypes and omits some of them. The data hold about 73,000 clones, with roughly four fifths observed a single time. The input for sequencing was blood, taken before dendritic cell vaccination. The receptors come from a human donor with glioblastoma.

This clone was detected only once. The chain uses TRBV27 and TRBJ2-1, with TRBD2 as a possible D gene (5 bases). CDR1 and CDR2 (germline): MNHEY, SMNVEV (reference sequence). This CDR3 has 13 amino acids. Deletions cut 4 bases from V and 3 bases from J, with 7 bases between. CDR3 protein: CASSSRGYNEQFF. CDR3 in DNA: TGTGCCAGCAGTTCCCGGGGCTACAATGAGCAGTTCTTC.

The V gene is TRBV6-5, the J gene TRBJ2-3, with a weak D call TRBD2 (6 bases). The CDR3 is 16 residues long. The V end was cut by 2 bases, the J end by 0 bases, with 12 bases between. Germline V gives CDR1 MNHEY, CDR2 SVGAGI. In nucleotides, the CDR3 is TGTGCCAGCAGTTACCTCCGCGGGAAAAGCACAGATACGCAGTATTTT. This gives the protein CASSYLRGKSTDTQYF.

The rearrangement uses TRBV7-9 and TRBJ1-2, with TRBD1 as a possible D gene (6 bases). This CDR3 has 14 amino acids. CDR1 and CDR2 from the germline V gene are SEHNR and FQNEAQ (reference sequence). The V gene lost 5 bases and the J gene lost 4 bases, with 14 bases spanning the gap. The CDR3 protein is CASSRPRDTYGYTF. In DNA form, the CDR3 reads TGTGCCAGCAGCCGACCAAGGGACACCTATGGCTACACCTTC.

This rearrangement joins TRBV11-2 to TRBJ2-7, with 10 bases that match TRBD2. V was pared by 8 bases and J by 3 bases, with 7 bases of the junction left unmatched. Germline CDR1 reads SGHAT; CDR2 reads FQNNGV. The CDR3 totals 14 residues. In nucleotides, the CDR3 is TGTGCCAGCCAGCGGGAGGGCCTCAGCTACGAGCAGTACGTC. Translated, it gives CASQREGLSYEQYV.

About this clone itself: Other DNA sequences in this sample translate to the same CDR3. V and J are TRBV7-2 and TRBJ1-3; D is unresolved. Trimming shortened V by 4 bases and J by 0 bases, and 7 bases separated the two germline ends. The CDR3 totals 14 residues. CDR1 SGHTA and CDR2 FQGNSA come from the germline V gene. CDR3 DNA sequence: TGTGCCAGCAGCTCGAGGAGCTCTGGAAACACCATATATTTT. It codes for CASSSRSSGNTIYF.

The chain joins TRBV9 to TRBJ2-1; D might be TRBD2 (5 bases). Germline V gene sequence: CDR1 SGDLS, CDR2 YYNGEE. The ends were cut back, 3 bases at V and 4 bases at J, with 23 bases in the middle. The CDR3 spans 18 residues. The CDR3 loop is CASSEPSTSPLSYNEQFF. The CDR3 DNA sequence: TGTGCCAGCAGCGAGCCCTCAACTAGTCCATTATCGTACAATGAGCAGTTCTTC.

There are a few counts of this clone. The chain couples TRBV7-6 to TRBJ2-1; 9 bases line up with TRBD1. J was trimmed by 4 bases and V by 5 bases; bases with no gene match: 6. Per the germline V gene, CDR1 is SGHVS and CDR2 is FNYEAQ. The CDR3 extends over 15 amino acids. The DNA of the CDR3 is TGTGCCAGCAGCCAGGGACAGGGCCTATACAATGAGCAGTTCTTC. Its translation: CASSQGQGLYNEQFF.

V usage is TRBV6-1 and J usage is TRBJ1-3, with TRBD1 matching 8 bases. Germline loops: CDR1 MNHNS, CDR2 SASEGT. The junction had 14 bases not matched to a gene; V was cut back by 4 bases and J by 0 bases. The CDR3 contains 19 residues. CDR3 protein: CASSGGQVYPGLSGNTIYF. In nucleotides, the CDR3 is TGTGCCAGCAGTGGGGGACAGGTCTACCCTGGGCTCTCTGGAAACACCATATATTTT.

This chain links TRBV5-1 with TRBJ1-5, with TRBD1 as a possible D gene (5 bases). V lost 1 base and J 2 bases, leaving 10 bases between the germline ends. The CDR3 consists of 15 residues. The germline gives CDR1 SGHRS, CDR2 YFSETQ. The CDR3 reads CASSLQGGGNQPQHF. For the CDR3, the DNA is TGCGCCAGCAGCTTGCAGGGAGGAGGCAATCAGCCCCAGCATTTT.

V is TRBV10-3 and J is TRBJ1-1, with TRBD1 matching over 8 bases. The junction had 8 bases not matched to a gene; V was cut back by 4 bases and J by 4 bases. Looked up from germline, CDR1 is ENHRY and CDR2 is SYGVKD. The CDR3 runs to 15 residues. Here the CDR3 DNA reads TGTGCCATCAGTGTTAGGCAGGGGGCGGTCACTGAAGCTTTCTTT. This encodes CAISVRQGAVTEAFF.

This chain uses TRBV5-5 with TRBJ1-1; TRBD1 agrees at 8 bases. The CDR3 loop spans 14 amino acids. The V gene's germline CDR1 is SGHKS and CDR2 YYEKEE (reference sequence). The junction had 1 base not matched to a gene; V was cut back by 3 bases and J by 0 bases. The CDR3 coding sequence is TGTGCCAGCAGCTCAGGGGGCATGAACACTGAAGCTTTCTTT. It specifies CASSSGGMNTEAFF.

This sequence joins TRBV5-5 and TRBJ1-4, with a tentative D call TRBD1 (6 bases). The CDR3 covers 14 residues. Trimming removed 4 bases at V and 7 bases at J, with 14 bases between. CDR1 and CDR2 (germline): SGHKS, YYEKEE (reference sequence). CDR3 in amino acids: CASSNAGTSEKLFF. The CDR3 DNA sequence: TGTGCCAGCAGCAACGCCGGGACAAGTGAAAAACTGTTTTTT. The whole variable domain, filled in from reference TRBV5-5 and TRBJ1-4, reads DAGVTQSPTHLIKTRGQQVTLRCSPISGHKSVSWYQQVLGQGPQFIFQYYEKEERGRGNFPDRFSARQFPNYSSELNVNALLLGDSALYLCASSNAGTSEKLFFGSGTQLSVL.

The chain uses TRBV14 and TRBJ1-1; no firm D call. CDR1 is SGHDN and CDR2 is FVKESK in the germline V gene. Trimming removed 1 base from V and 1 base from J, with 7 bases in between. The CDR3 runs to 14 residues. CDR3 sequence (DNA): TGTGCCAGCAGCCAAGTGTCGGGGAACACTGAAGCTTTCTTT. Residues: CASSQVSGNTEAFF.

V usage is TRBV5-1 and J usage is TRBJ2-1, with TRBD1 matching over 7 bases. Germline CDR1 and CDR2: SGHRS and YFSETQ. Trimming removed 0 bases from V and 6 bases from J; junction bases left unmatched: 9. The CDR3 is 16 amino acids. The CDR3 loop reads CASSLGQGRVSNEQFF. The DNA of the CDR3 is TGCGCCAGCAGCTTGGGACAGGGAAGGGTATCCAATGAGCAGTTCTTC.

The CDR3 reads CASSAGVTGNTIYF. In nucleotides, the CDR3 is TGTGCCAGCAGTGCCGGGGTTACTGGAAACACCATATATTTT. The J gene is TRBJ1-3, the V gene TRBV2, with no clear D. Germline V gives CDR1 SNHLY, CDR2 FYNNEI. V shed 4 bases and J shed 2 bases, with 9 bases lying between them. The CDR3 is 14 residues long.

This clone was seen just once. The chain recombines TRBV10-3 with TRBJ2-1; 10 bases fit TRBD2. V lost 3 bases to trimming and J lost 6 bases; unmatched junction nucleotides: 5. The CDR3 is made up of 15 amino acids. The germline gives CDR1 ENHRY, CDR2 SYGVKD. For the CDR3, the DNA is TGTGCCATCAGTGATGTGAGCGGGAGGGCCAATGAGCAGTTCTTC. Amino acid sequence: CAISDVSGRANEQFF.

This chain connects TRBV5-1 to TRBJ1-1; no definite D call. This CDR3 is built from 14 residues. The germline V gene encodes CDR1 SGHRS and CDR2 YFSETQ. V was cut by 6 bases and J by 1 base, with 13 bases left in between. The CDR3, as DNA: TGCGCCAGCAACCCGGGATTCCAGAACACTGAAGCTTTCTTT. Protein: CASNPGFQNTEAFF.

This chain joins TRBV7-9 and TRBJ1-3; 8 bases align to TRBD1. CDR1 SEHNR and CDR2 FQNEAQ come from the germline V gene (reference sequence). The length of the CDR3 is 16 residues. V gave up 3 bases and J gave up 3 bases; unmatched junction bases: 7. The CDR3 region has the DNA TGTGCCAGCAGCTTTCTTACAGGGGGTCGTGGAAACACCATATATTTT. As protein: CASSFLTGGRGNTIYF. The full variable domain, in which reference TRBV7-9 and TRBJ1-3 provide the parts outside the CDR3, is DTGVSQNPRHKITKRGQNVTFRCDPISEHNRLYWYRQTLGQGPEFLTYFQNEAQLEKSRLLSDRFSAERPKGSFSTLEIQRTEQGDSAMYLCASSFLTGGRGNTIYFGEGSWLTVV.